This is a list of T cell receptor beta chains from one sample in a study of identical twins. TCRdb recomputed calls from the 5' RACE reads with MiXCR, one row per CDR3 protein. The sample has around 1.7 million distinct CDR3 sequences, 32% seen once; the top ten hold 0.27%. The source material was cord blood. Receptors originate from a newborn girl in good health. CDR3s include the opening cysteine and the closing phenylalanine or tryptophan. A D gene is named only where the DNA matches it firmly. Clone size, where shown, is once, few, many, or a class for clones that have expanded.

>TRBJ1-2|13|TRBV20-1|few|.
TGCAGTGCTAGGACAGCTTCTAACTATGGCTACACCTTC
CSARTASNYGYTF
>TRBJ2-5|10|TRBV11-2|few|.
TGTGCCAGCAGGGGGGCGACCCAGTACTTC
CASRGATQYF
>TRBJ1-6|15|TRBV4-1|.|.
TGCGCCAGCAGCCCCCTTCAGCTGAATAATTCACCCCTCCACTTT
CASSPLQLNNSPLHF
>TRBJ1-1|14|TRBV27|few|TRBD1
TGTGCCAGCAACCGGGACAGGATGAACACTGAAGCTTTCTTT
CASNRDRMNTEAFF
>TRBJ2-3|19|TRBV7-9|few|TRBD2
TGTGCCAGCAGCCTGGGACTAGCGGGACGAGGCACACACACAGATACGCAGTATTTT
CASSLGLAGRGTHTDTQYF
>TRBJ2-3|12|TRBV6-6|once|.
TGTGCCAGCAGATTCCGATCAGATGCGCAGTATTTT
CASRFRSDAQYF
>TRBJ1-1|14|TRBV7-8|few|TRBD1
TGTGCCAGCAGCATCCTGACAGGGGGCACTGAAGCTTTCTTT
CASSILTGGTEAFF
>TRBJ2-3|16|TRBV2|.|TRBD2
TGTGCCAGCAGTGATGGCGGGGGGGGGGCGACAGATACGCAGTATTTT
CASSDGGGGATDTQYF
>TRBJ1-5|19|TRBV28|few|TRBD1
TGTGCCAGCAGTTTTAGATCCCTCAGACAGGGGCAAGGCAATCAGCCCCAGCATTTT
CASSFRSLRQGQGNQPQHF
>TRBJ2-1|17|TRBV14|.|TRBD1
TGTGCCAGCAGCCAGTACCGCCGGGACAGGACCTACAATGAGCAGTTCTTC
CASSQYRRDRTYNEQFF
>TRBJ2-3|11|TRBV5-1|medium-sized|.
TGTGCCAGCAGCTTAGGAGATACGCAGTATTTT
CASSLGDTQYF
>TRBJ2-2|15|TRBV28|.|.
TGTGCCAGCAGTTTGAGAGTAGCGGTAACCGGGGAGCTGTTTTTT
CASSLRVAVTGELFF
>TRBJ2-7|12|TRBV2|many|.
TGTGCCAGCATTTACGGACTCTACGAGCAGTACTTC
CASIYGLYEQYF
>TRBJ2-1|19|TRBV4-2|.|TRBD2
TGTGCCAGCAGCCAAAGATCGAGTAGCGGGGGAAGCTCCTACAATGAGCAGTTCTTC
CASSQRSSSGGSSYNEQFF
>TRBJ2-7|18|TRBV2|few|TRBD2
TGTGCCAGCAGTGAAGAAGGCTATTTACTAGCGGGAGGGTACGAGCAGTACTTC
CASSEEGYLLAGGYEQYF
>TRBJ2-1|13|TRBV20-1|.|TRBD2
TGCAGTGCTACCCTTACTAGCGCCAACGAGCAGTTCTTC
CSATLTSANEQFF
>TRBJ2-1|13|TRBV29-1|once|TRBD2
TGCAGCGCCACCCTAGCGGGAAACAATGAGCAGTTCTTC
CSATLAGNNEQFF
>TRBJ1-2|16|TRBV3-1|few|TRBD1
TGTGCCAGCAGCCAAGTACAGGGGGCCGCTAACTATGGCTACACCTTC
CASSQVQGAANYGYTF
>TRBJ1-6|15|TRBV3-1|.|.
TGTGCCAGCAGCCTACGCTCAGGCGTGAGGTCACCCCTCCACTTT
CASSLRSGVRSPLHF
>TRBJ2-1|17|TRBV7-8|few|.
TGTGCCAGCAGCTTAGTCGTCCATAGCAGCTCCTACAATGAGCAGTTCTTC
CASSLVVHSSSYNEQFF
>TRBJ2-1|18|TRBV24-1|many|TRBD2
TGTGCCACCAGTGATATACCACCGAGGACTAGCGGGTACAATGAGCAGTTCTTC
CATSDIPPRTSGYNEQFF
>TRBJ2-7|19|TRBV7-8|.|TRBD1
TGTGCCAGCAGCTTAGTGTCTATAGGCGGGGACAGGTCCAGCTACGAGCAGTACTTC
CASSLVSIGGDRSSYEQYF
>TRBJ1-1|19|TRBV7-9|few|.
TGTGCCAGCAGCTTATCACGGGTGAAGGGACCTTCCATGAACACTGAAGCTTTCTTT
CASSLSRVKGPSMNTEAFF
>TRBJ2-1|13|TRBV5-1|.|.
TGCGCCACCAAAAAGACTACGGACAATGAGCAGTTCTTC
CATKKTTDNEQFF